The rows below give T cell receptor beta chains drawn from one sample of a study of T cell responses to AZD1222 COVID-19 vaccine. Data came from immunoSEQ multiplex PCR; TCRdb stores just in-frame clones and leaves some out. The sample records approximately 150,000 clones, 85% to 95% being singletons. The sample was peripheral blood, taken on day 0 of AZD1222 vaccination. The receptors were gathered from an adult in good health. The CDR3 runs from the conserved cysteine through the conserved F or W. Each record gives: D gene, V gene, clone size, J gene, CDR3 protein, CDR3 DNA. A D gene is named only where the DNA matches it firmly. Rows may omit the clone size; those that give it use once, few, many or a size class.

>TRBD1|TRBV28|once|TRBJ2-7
CASSPTGENYEQYF
TGTGCCAGCAGTCCGACAGGGGAGAACTACGAGCAGTACTTC
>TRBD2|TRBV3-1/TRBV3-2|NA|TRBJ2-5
CASSQTQAGGSQETQYF
TGTGCCAGCAGCCAAACCCAAGCGGGGGGGAGCCAAGAGACCCAGTACTTC
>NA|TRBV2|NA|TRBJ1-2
CAGQGGYGYGYTF
TGTGCCGGACAAGGCGGGTACGGCTATGGCTACACCTTC
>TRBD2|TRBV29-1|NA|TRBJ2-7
CSVEKGGPEQYF
TGCAGCGTTGAGAAGGGAGGGCCCGAGCAGTACTTC
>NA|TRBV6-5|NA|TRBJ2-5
CASSYARERGMTQYF
TGTGCCAGCAGTTATGCCAGGGAGAGAGGAATGACCCAGTACTTC
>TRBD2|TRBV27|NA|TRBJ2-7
CASSNSGDRYEQYF
TGTGCCAGCAGTAATAGCGGGGACCGCTACGAGCAGTACTTC
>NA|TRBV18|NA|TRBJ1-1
CASSLVGSSTEAFF
TGTGCCAGCTCACTAGTGGGATCGAGCACTGAAGCTTTCTTT
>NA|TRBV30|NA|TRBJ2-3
CAWTRGRGEDTQYF
TGTGCCTGGACCAGGGGACGAGGGGAGGATACGCAGTATTTT
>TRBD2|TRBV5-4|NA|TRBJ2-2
CASSLDSGRGDGELFF
TGTGCCAGCAGCTTGGACAGCGGGAGGGGGGACGGGGAGCTGTTTTTT
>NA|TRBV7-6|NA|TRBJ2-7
CASTPLGGSFGEQYF
TGTGCCAGCACCCCACTTGGGGGTTCTTTCGGCGAGCAGTACTTC
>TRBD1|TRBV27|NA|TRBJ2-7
CASSVSPTGTYEQYF
TGTGCCAGCAGTGTCTCTCCGACAGGGACCTACGAGCAGTACTTC
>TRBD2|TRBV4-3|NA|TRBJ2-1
CASSETTSGGAYNEQFF
TGCGCCAGCAGCGAAACAACTAGCGGGGGGGCCTACAATGAGCAGTTCTTC
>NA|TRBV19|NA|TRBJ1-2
CASSFQRTALGYGYTF
TGTGCCAGTAGTTTTCAGCGGACTGCGCTGGGCTATGGCTACACCTTC
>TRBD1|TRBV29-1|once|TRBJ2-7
CSARQGAGYEQYF
TGCAGCGCCCGACAGGGGGCGGGCTACGAGCAGTACTTC
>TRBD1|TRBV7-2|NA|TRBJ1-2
CASSLGAQGVYGYTF
TGTGCCAGCAGCCTAGGGGCGCAGGGGGTCTATGGCTACACCTTC
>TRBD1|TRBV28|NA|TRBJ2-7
CASSPGTGGIYEQYF
TGTGCCAGCAGTCCCGGGACAGGGGGCATCTACGAGCAGTACTTC
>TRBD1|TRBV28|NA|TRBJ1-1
CASSIDRGRTFF
TGTGCCAGCAGTATCGACAGGGGGCGAACTTTCTTT
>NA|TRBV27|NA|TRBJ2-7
CASSFREVQYF
TGTGCCAGCAGTTTCAGGGAGGTGCAGTACTTC
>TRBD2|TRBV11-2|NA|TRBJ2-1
CASSLVAGYNEQFF
TGTGCCAGCAGCTTAGTAGCGGGGTACAATGAGCAGTTCTTC
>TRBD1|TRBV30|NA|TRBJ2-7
CAGARTGMAYEQYF
TGTGCCGGGGCCCGGACAGGTATGGCCTACGAGCAGTACTTC
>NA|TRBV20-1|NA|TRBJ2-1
CSATYGNEQFF
TGCAGTGCTACTTACGGCAATGAGCAGTTCTTC
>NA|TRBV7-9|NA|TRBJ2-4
CASSWLTGGGIQYF
TGTGCCAGCAGCTGGCTAACGGGTGGTGGCATTCAGTACTTC
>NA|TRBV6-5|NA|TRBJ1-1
CASSLDGEGTEAFF
TGTGCCAGCAGTCTCGACGGGGAAGGCACTGAAGCTTTCTTT
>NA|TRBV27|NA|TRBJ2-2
CASSSPSGRNAGELFF
TGTGCCAGCAGTTCCCCCTCGGGGCGCAACGCCGGGGAGCTGTTTTTT
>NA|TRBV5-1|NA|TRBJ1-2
CASSLRSNYGYTF
TGCGCCAGCAGCTTGAGATCTAACTATGGCTACACCTTC
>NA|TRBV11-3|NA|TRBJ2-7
CASSLHLYEQYF
TGTGCCAGCAGCTTACACCTCTACGAGCAGTACTTC
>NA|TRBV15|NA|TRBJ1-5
CATSRDSPYSNQPQHF
TGTGCCACCAGCAGAGACAGCCCTTATAGCAATCAGCCCCAGCATTTT
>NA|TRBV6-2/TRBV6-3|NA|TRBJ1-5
CASSPQGFTGSNQPQHF
TGTGCCAGCAGCCCCCAGGGTTTTACAGGCAGCAATCAGCCCCAGCATTTT
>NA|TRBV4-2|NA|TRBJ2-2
CASSQDPTTGELFF
TGTGCCAGCAGCCAAGACCCAACCACCGGGGAGCTGTTTTTT
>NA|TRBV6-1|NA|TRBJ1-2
CASSEYRDYGYTF
TGTGCCAGCAGTGAATACAGGGACTATGGCTACACCTTC
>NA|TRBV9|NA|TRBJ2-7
CASSVGGNAGEQYF
TGTGCCAGCAGCGTAGGCGGGAACGCTGGCGAGCAGTACTTC
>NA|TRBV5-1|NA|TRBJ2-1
CASSLARTGYNEQFF
TGCGCCAGCAGCTTGGCGCGGACTGGCTACAATGAGCAGTTCTTC
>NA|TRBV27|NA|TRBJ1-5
CASSRGGQPQHF
TGTGCCAGCAGCAGGGGCGGGCAGCCCCAGCATTTT
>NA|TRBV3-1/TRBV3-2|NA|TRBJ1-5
CASSPRGGSNQPQHF
TGTGCCAGCAGCCCCCGGGGGGGCAGCAATCAGCCCCAGCATTTT
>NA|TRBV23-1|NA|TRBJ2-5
CASSQNYREETQYF
TGCGCCAGCAGTCAGAATTATAGGGAAGAGACCCAGTACTTC
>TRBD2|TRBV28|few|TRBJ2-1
CASREAGAYNEQFF
TGTGCCAGCAGAGAAGCGGGGGCCTACAATGAGCAGTTCTTC
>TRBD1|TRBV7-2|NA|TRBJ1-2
CASSQAGGYGYTF
TGTGCCAGCAGCCAGGCAGGGGGCTATGGCTACACCTTC
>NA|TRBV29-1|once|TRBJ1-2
CSVEPRAGTQLGGYTF
TGCAGCGTTGAACCTAGAGCCGGGACCCAACTCGGGGGCTACACCTTC
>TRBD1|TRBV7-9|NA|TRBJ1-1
CASSDRGRLVNTEAFF
TGTGCCAGCAGTGACAGGGGGCGATTAGTGAACACTGAAGCTTTCTTT
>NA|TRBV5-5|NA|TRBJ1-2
CASSLLGGGYTF
TGTGCCAGCAGCTTGCTGGGGGGTGGCTACACCTTC
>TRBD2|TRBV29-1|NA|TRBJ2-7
CSGKLAGVPEQYF
TGCAGCGGAAAACTAGCGGGAGTCCCCGAGCAGTACTTC
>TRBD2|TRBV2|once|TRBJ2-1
CASSEPREGGNEQFF
TGTGCCAGCAGTGAACCGCGGGAGGGAGGCAATGAGCAGTTCTTC
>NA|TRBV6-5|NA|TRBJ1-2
CASRGLRGYTF
TGTGCCAGCAGGGGATTGAGGGGCTACACCTTC